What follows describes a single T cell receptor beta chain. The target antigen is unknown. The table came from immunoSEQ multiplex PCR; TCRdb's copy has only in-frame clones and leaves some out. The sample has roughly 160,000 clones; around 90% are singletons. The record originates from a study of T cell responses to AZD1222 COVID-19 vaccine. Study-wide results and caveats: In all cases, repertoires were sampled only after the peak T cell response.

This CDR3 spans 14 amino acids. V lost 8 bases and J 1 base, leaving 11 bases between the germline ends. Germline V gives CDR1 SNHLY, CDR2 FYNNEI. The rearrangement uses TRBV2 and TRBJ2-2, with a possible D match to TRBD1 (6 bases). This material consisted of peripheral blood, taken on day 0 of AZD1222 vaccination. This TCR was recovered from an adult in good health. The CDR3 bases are TGTGCCAGCCTTGGGGGCCGGAACACCGGGGAGCTGTTTTTT. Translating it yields CASLGGRNTGELFF.